These 21 T cell receptor beta chains came from one sample sequenced in a study of a mutant IDH1 vaccine in newly diagnosed glioma. The time point is: week 47, end of study. With topical imiquimod, each dose of the vaccine consisted of 300 ug of mutant IDH1 20-mer peptide. No antigen has been identified for these receptors. TCRdb's copy holds only in-frame clones and misses some; the assay was immunoSEQ multiplex PCR. Among roughly 56,000 clones listed, 75% were seen once. This specimen consisted of PBMCs, obtained from a glioma patient whose treatment included an IDH1 peptide vaccine. The receptors were gathered from a man between 50 and 59 years old with glioma.

This clone has only one observation. This chain links TRBV27 with TRBJ2-2; tentatively, D is TRBD1 (5 bases). This CDR3 is built from 16 residues. From germline, CDR1 is MNHEY and CDR2 SMNVEV (reference sequence). The V end lost 6 bases, the J end lost 3 bases, and 17 bases lay between the germline ends. In DNA, the CDR3 is TGTGCCAGCAGCTCGCACACTCGCAGGGACACCGGGGAGCTGTTTTTT. This translates into CASSSHTRRDTGELFF.

This clone was seen a single time. This chain joins TRBV5-8 and TRBJ2-2; 8 nucleotides agree with TRBD1. Germline lookup yields CDR1 SGHTS and CDR2 YDEGEE. The J segment lost 6 bases and the V segment lost 4 bases, leaving 8 bases of the junction unmatched. This CDR3 spans 15 amino acids. CDR3 bases: TGTGCCAGCAGCCCAGGACAGGGATGGCCCGGGGAGCTGTTTTTT. Translating it yields CASSPGQGWPGELFF.

This clone was seen only once. The chain carries TRBV6-6 and TRBJ2-7, with a weak D call TRBD2 (6 bases). Trimming cost V 6 bases and J 2 bases, with 14 bases left between them. Germline CDR1 is MNHNY and CDR2 is SVGAGI (reference sequence). The CDR3 covers 14 residues. For the CDR3, the DNA is TGTGCCAGCAGGCCCTGGGGGGAGCCCTACGAGCAGTACTTC. It is translated as CASRPWGEPYEQYF.

The chain combines TRBV6-1 with TRBJ2-3, with D perhaps matching TRBD2 (7 bases). Trimming removed 8 bases at V and 4 bases at J, with 10 bases between. The CDR3 loop spans 12 amino acids. Germline CDR1 MNHNS, CDR2 SASEGT. The CDR3 DNA sequence: TGTGCCAGCGGGGGGGCCCCAGATACGCAGTATTTT. The encoded protein is CASGGAPDTQYF.

The chain uses TRBV7-2 and TRBJ1-1; weak D call: TRBD1 (5 bases). The CDR3 is 15 amino acids. Germline V CDR1 and CDR2: SGHTA, FQGNSA. The V end lost 1 base, the J end lost 4 bases, and 13 bases lay between the germline ends. CDR3 DNA: TGTGCCAGCAGCTTAGATAGCGCAGGGACCACTGAAGCTTTCTTT. Protein product: CASSLDSAGTTEAFF.

On this clone: The sample contains more than one DNA sequence encoding this CDR3. The chain recombines TRBV28 with TRBJ2-7; TRBD1 might be the D (5 bases). V lost 3 bases and J lost 2, with 11 bases in between. Germline CDR1 and CDR2: MDHEN and SYDVKM. The CDR3 covers 14 residues. CDR3 bases: TGTGCCAGCAGTTTCAGCGCAGGGACCTACGAGCAGTACTTC. Protein: CASSFSAGTYEQYF.

This clone has only a few counts. V usage is TRBV7-2 and J usage is TRBJ2-2; 8 bases match TRBD2. Germline values: CDR1 SGHTA, CDR2 FQGNSA. V lost 5 bases and J lost 1; bases outside the gene matches: 3. This CDR3 comprises 15 residues. CDR3 sequence: CASSRSGGNTGELFF. CDR3 DNA: TGTGCCAGCAGCCGAAGCGGGGGGAACACCGGGGAGCTGTTTTTT.

This chain connects TRBV10-2 to TRBJ2-2, with 9 nucleotides matching TRBD2. Germline V gene sequence: CDR1 WSHSY, CDR2 SAAADI. After removal of 2 bases from V and 6 bases from J, the junction contained 7 bases not matched to a gene. This CDR3 has 16 residues. CDR3 loop: CASSESRRGGPGELFF. The CDR3 coding sequence is TGCGCCAGCAGTGAGAGTCGGCGGGGGGGCCCCGGGGAGCTGTTTTTT.

The chain carries TRBV5-1 and TRBJ2-1, with TRBD1 as a possible D gene (5 bases). This CDR3 has 14 residues. V was shortened by 3 bases and J by 4 bases, with 11 bases between the two germline ends. Germline CDR1 SGHRS, CDR2 YFSETQ. The CDR3 is CASSSPGHYNEQFF. The CDR3 DNA is TGCGCCAGCAGCTCTCCTGGACATTACAATGAGCAGTTCTTC.

This clone was picked up one time. V is TRBV7-2 and J is TRBJ2-2; possibly TRBD1 for D (5 bases). Germline V CDR1 and CDR2: SGHTA, FQGNSA. There are 15 residues in the CDR3. Trimming removed 5 bases from V and 2 bases from J, with 12 bases in between. CDR3 sequence reads: CASSPLGANTGELFF. Here the CDR3 DNA reads TGTGCCAGCAGCCCTCTAGGGGCTAACACCGGGGAGCTGTTTTTT.

The CDR3 reads CASSLVEGDNQPQHF. The CDR3, as DNA: TGTGCCAGCAGCTTAGTGGAAGGAGACAATCAGCCCCAGCATTTT. This chain links TRBV11-2 with TRBJ1-5; the D is unclear. The CDR3 has 15 residues. The V and J ends lost 1 base and 3 bases respectively, with 10 bases between them. The germline V gene encodes CDR1 SGHAT and CDR2 FQNNGV.

The chain is built from TRBV18 and TRBJ2-7; D not certain. V lost 2 bases to trimming and J lost 0 bases, with 5 bases between them. Germline V gene lookup returns CDR1 KGHSH and CDR2 LQKENI. The CDR3 extends over 13 amino acids. The CDR3, as DNA: TGTGCCAGCTCACCAGGCTCCTCCTACGAGCAGTACTTC. Encoded protein: CASSPGSSYEQYF.

This clone was seen a single time. The chain carries TRBV5-4 and TRBJ2-3, with D hard to call. The V end lost 10 bases, the J end lost 1 base, and 19 bases lay between the germline ends. CDR3 length: 15 amino acids. CDR1 and CDR2 from the germline V gene are SGHNT and YYREEE (reference sequence). Written as DNA, the CDR3 is TGTGCCTCGTCGGTGGGGAATCTCGGCACAGATACGCAGTATTTT. Amino acid sequence: CASSVGNLGTDTQYF.

The rearrangement uses TRBV14 and TRBJ2-1; D is perhaps TRBD1 (5 bases). Germline values: CDR1 SGHDN, CDR2 FVKESK. The CDR3 contains 17 residues. V was clipped by 3 bases and J by 1 base, with 16 bases between them. The CDR3 sequence: CASSQASRDWSYNEQFF. CDR3 nucleotides: TGTGCCAGCAGCCAGGCCTCCAGGGATTGGTCCTACAATGAGCAGTTCTTC.

This chain joins TRBV5-6 and TRBJ2-7; 8 bases fit TRBD2. CDR1 and CDR2 from the germline V gene are SGHDT and YYEEEE. The J segment lost 3 bases and the V segment lost 3 bases, leaving 11 bases of the junction unmatched. This CDR3 comprises 16 residues. The CDR3 DNA reads as TGTGCCAGCAGCTGGGGGACTAGTGGACCCTTCTACGAGCAGTACTTC. It encodes CASSWGTSGPFYEQYF.

The J gene is TRBJ1-2, the V gene TRBV30; the match to TRBD1 covers 7 bases. The length of the CDR3 is 16 residues. Germline CDR1 is GTSNPN and CDR2 is SVGIG (reference sequence). V lost 0 bases to trimming and J lost 3 bases; unmatched junction nucleotides: 10. The CDR3 DNA is TGTGCCTGGAGTGTACGGGGAGGGGGCAACTACTATGGCTACACCTTC. This encodes CAWSVRGGGNYYGYTF.

The chain is built from TRBV6-5 and TRBJ2-7, with a weak D call TRBD1 (5 bases). CDR3 size: 13 residues. Germline V gives CDR1 MNHEY, CDR2 SVGAGI. V lost 0 bases to trimming and J lost 5 bases, with 8 bases between them. The CDR3 region has the DNA TGTGCCAGCAGTTACTCCAGGGTTAACGAGCAGTACTTC. Its translation: CASSYSRVNEQYF.

This clone appeared once. This chain connects TRBV4-2 to TRBJ2-1, with 13 nucleotides matching TRBD2. Per germline, CDR1 LGHNA and CDR2 YNFKEQ. This CDR3 comprises 16 residues. Germline trimming cut 3 bases from V and 6 bases from J; bases unmatched to any gene: 5. DNA of the CDR3: TGTGCCAGCAGCCAGGCCCGGACTAGCGGGGGCAATGAGCAGTTCTTC. Amino acids: CASSQARTSGGNEQFF.

This chain connects TRBV11-3 to TRBJ2-3; 13 nucleotides line up with TRBD2. The CDR3 totals 16 residues. V gave up 5 bases and J gave up 2 bases; unmatched junction bases: 4. The germline gives CDR1 SGHNT, CDR2 YENEEA. CDR3 sequence: CASSRGLAGVTDTQYF. For the CDR3, the DNA is TGTGCCAGCAGCCGAGGACTAGCGGGGGTCACAGATACGCAGTATTTT.

The rearrangement uses TRBV6-5 and TRBJ2-2, with D perhaps TRBD1 (7 bases). Trimming pared 3 bases from V and 8 bases from J, leaving 16 bases between. Germline CDR1 MNHEY, CDR2 SVGAGI. This CDR3 spans 15 amino acids. This chain's CDR3 is CASSYVGGGAGELFF. The CDR3 coding sequence is TGTGCCAGCAGTTATGTAGGAGGGGGCGCGGGGGAGCTGTTTTTT.

This clone was recorded once. The V call is TRBV5-4, the J call TRBJ2-1, with D possibly called TRBD1 or TRBD2 (6 bases each). The CDR3 is 16 residues long. With 0 bases removed from V and 8 bases from J, the gap between germline ends came to 18 bases. From germline, CDR1 is SGHNT and CDR2 YYREEE (reference sequence). The CDR3 coding sequence is TGTGCCAGCAGCTTGGCCGGGGGCGGGCCCTCGTATGAGCAGTTCTTC. It is translated as CASSLAGGGPSYEQFF.